This T cell receptor beta chain comes out of a study of CD8+ T cells in alopecia areata. For the study at large: Treatment with tofacitinib (6 to 18 months) was followed by 6 months off drug.

Findings of the study overall: An increase in clonality over normal scalp was evident in lesional scalp, especially alopecia totalis/universalis.

As the sequencing template, cDNA was produced by extracting RNA and reverse transcribing it. Generated by immunoSEQ multiplex PCR, the TCRdb table keeps only in-frame clones and is missing some. The table shows about 140,000 clones, with about three fifths occurring only once. The study team obtained lesional scalp punch biopsies and peripheral blood from alopecia areata patients. Turning to this clone: Antigen unknown.

V was cut by 0 bases and J by 1 base, with 9 bases left in between. Looked up from germline, CDR1 is MNHEY and CDR2 is SVGAGI. The CDR3 has 16 amino acids. This material consisted of CD4+ T cells sorted from blood, taken at week 0. The chain joins TRBV6-5 to TRBJ2-2; D is possibly TRBD2 (6 bases). The sequence came from a human donor with alopecia areata. CDR3 DNA sequence: TGTGCCAGCAGTTACTCGGTGGGGGGGAACACCGGGGAGCTGTTTTTT. Amino acids: CASSYSVGGNTGELFF.